The clone carrying this TCR beta chain was counted once. This sample was included in a study of OX40 agonist ivuxolimab in advanced cancers. V trimming: 5 bases; J trimming: 8 bases; junction bases outside the gene matches: 6. The CDR3 has 13 amino acids. Germline V gene sequence: CDR1 SGHTA, CDR2 FQGTGA. Sequencing was performed with immunoSEQ multiplex PCR; in TCRdb, only in-frame clones are kept and a portion is missing. This sample carries fewer than 55,000 clones, 80% to 90% of them seen once, and the ten largest clones take approximately 11%. The clonotype originates from an adult with an advanced solid tumor such as melanoma, head and neck, liver or kidney cancer. J is TRBJ2-1 and V is TRBV7-3; 7 bases map to TRBD2. This specimen was CD4+ or CD8+ T cells sorted from blood, taken in a trial of the OX40 agonist ivuxolimab. The CDR3 DNA sequence: TGTGCCAGCAGCCTGGGGGAGGGTGATGAGCAGTTCTTC. Translating gives CASSLGEGDEQFF.